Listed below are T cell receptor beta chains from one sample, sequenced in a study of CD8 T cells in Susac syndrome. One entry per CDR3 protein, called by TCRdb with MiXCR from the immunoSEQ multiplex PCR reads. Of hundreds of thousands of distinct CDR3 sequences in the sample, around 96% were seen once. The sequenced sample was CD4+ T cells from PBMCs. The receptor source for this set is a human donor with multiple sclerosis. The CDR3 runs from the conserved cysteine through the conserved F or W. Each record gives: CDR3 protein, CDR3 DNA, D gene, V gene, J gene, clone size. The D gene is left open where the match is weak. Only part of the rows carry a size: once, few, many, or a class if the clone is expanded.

cdr3_aa: CACSTSGSSYNEQFF
cdr3_nt: TGTGCCTGCTCGACTAGCGGGAGCTCCTACAATGAGCAGTTCTTC
d_call: TRBD2
v_call: TRBV30
j_call: TRBJ2-1
clone_size: -

cdr3_aa: CSASIAGTEAFF
cdr3_nt: TGCAGTGCTAGCATAGCCGGTACTGAAGCTTTCTTT
d_call: -
v_call: TRBV20-1
j_call: TRBJ1-1
clone_size: -

cdr3_aa: CATSDPSGNEQFF
cdr3_nt: TGTGCCACCAGTGACCCTAGCGGGAATGAGCAGTTCTTC
d_call: TRBD2
v_call: TRBV24-1
j_call: TRBJ2-1
clone_size: -

cdr3_aa: CSASLLAGDTDTQYF
cdr3_nt: TGCAGTGCTAGCTTACTAGCGGGAGACACAGATACGCAGTATTTT
d_call: TRBD2
v_call: TRBV20-1
j_call: TRBJ2-3
clone_size: -

cdr3_aa: CASSEGQGTYNEQFF
cdr3_nt: TGTGCCAGCAGTGAGGGGCAGGGGACCTACAATGAGCAGTTCTTC
d_call: -
v_call: TRBV2
j_call: TRBJ2-1
clone_size: -

cdr3_aa: CASSSLTGRNTGELFF
cdr3_nt: TGTGCCAGCAGCTCCCTGACAGGGAGGAACACCGGGGAGCTGTTTTTT
d_call: TRBD1
v_call: TRBV7-2
j_call: TRBJ2-2
clone_size: once

cdr3_aa: CASSPAGYLADTQYF
cdr3_nt: TGCGCCAGCAGCCCTGCAGGGTATTTGGCAGATACGCAGTATTTT
d_call: -
v_call: TRBV4-1
j_call: TRBJ2-3
clone_size: -

cdr3_aa: CASSYRPRPAGGYTF
cdr3_nt: TGTGCCAGCAGTTACAGGCCCCGTCCGGCGGGAGGCTACACCTTC
d_call: -
v_call: TRBV6-6
j_call: TRBJ1-2
clone_size: -

cdr3_aa: CASSLGTSENEQFF
cdr3_nt: TGCGCCAGCAGCTTGGGGACTAGTGAAAATGAGCAGTTCTTC
d_call: TRBD2
v_call: TRBV5-1
j_call: TRBJ2-1
clone_size: -

cdr3_aa: CASSQVIGGDTEAFF
cdr3_nt: TGCGCCAGCAGCCAAGTGATAGGTGGGGACACTGAAGCTTTCTTT
d_call: -
v_call: TRBV4-1
j_call: TRBJ1-1
clone_size: -

cdr3_aa: CASSLGKGYGYTF
cdr3_nt: TGTGCCAGCAGCTTGGGCAAAGGGTATGGCTACACCTTC
d_call: -
v_call: TRBV7-8
j_call: TRBJ1-2
clone_size: -

cdr3_aa: CSASHTAIRGYTF
cdr3_nt: TGCAGTGCTAGTCACACGGCGATAAGAGGCTACACCTTC
d_call: -
v_call: TRBV20-1
j_call: TRBJ1-2
clone_size: once

cdr3_aa: CASSWTRYEQYF
cdr3_nt: TGTGCCAGCAGCTGGACAAGATACGAGCAGTACTTC
d_call: -
v_call: TRBV7-2
j_call: TRBJ2-7
clone_size: -

cdr3_aa: CSACETTGGCQPQHF
cdr3_nt: TGCAGTGCTTGCGAAACAACAGGGGGATGTCAGCCCCAGCATTTT
d_call: TRBD1
v_call: TRBV20-1
j_call: TRBJ1-5
clone_size: -

cdr3_aa: CAISDSRLAGGTDTQYF
cdr3_nt: TGTGCCATCAGTGATTCGCGGCTAGCGGGAGGAACAGATACGCAGTATTTT
d_call: TRBD2
v_call: TRBV10-3
j_call: TRBJ2-3
clone_size: -

cdr3_aa: CASSVRSGDGYTF
cdr3_nt: TGTGCCAGCAGCGTAAGATCTGGGGATGGCTACACCTTC
d_call: -
v_call: TRBV9
j_call: TRBJ1-2
clone_size: -

cdr3_aa: CSVDKRFQETQYF
cdr3_nt: TGCAGCGTTGATAAGCGTTTCCAAGAGACCCAGTACTTC
d_call: -
v_call: TRBV29-1
j_call: TRBJ2-5
clone_size: -

cdr3_aa: CASQTGDQPQHF
cdr3_nt: TGTGCCAGCCAGACAGGGGATCAGCCCCAGCATTTT
d_call: TRBD1
v_call: TRBV27
j_call: TRBJ1-5
clone_size: -

cdr3_aa: CATSRQQDQETQYF
cdr3_nt: TGCGCCACCAGCCGGCAACAGGACCAAGAGACCCAGTACTTC
d_call: -
v_call: TRBV5-1
j_call: TRBJ2-5
clone_size: -

cdr3_aa: CASTSQVEQFF
cdr3_nt: TGTGCCAGCACCTCCCAGGTAGAGCAGTTCTTC
d_call: -
v_call: TRBV12-3/TRBV12-4
j_call: TRBJ2-1
clone_size: -

cdr3_aa: CSALRMDRLHF
cdr3_nt: TGCAGCGCATTGAGAATGGACAGGTTGCATTTT
d_call: TRBD1
v_call: TRBV29-1
j_call: TRBJ1-5
clone_size: -

cdr3_aa: CASSFRATGELFF
cdr3_nt: TGTGCCAGCAGCTTCAGGGCCACCGGGGAGCTGTTTTTT
d_call: -
v_call: TRBV7-9
j_call: TRBJ2-2
clone_size: -

cdr3_aa: CATSREGVGANVLTF
cdr3_nt: TGTGCCACCAGCAGGGAGGGGGTTGGGGCCAACGTCCTGACTTTC
d_call: -
v_call: TRBV15
j_call: TRBJ2-6
clone_size: -

cdr3_aa: CSAIQGGGAFF
cdr3_nt: TGCAGTGCTATCCAAGGGGGCGGAGCTTTCTTT
d_call: TRBD1
v_call: TRBV20-1
j_call: TRBJ1-1
clone_size: -

cdr3_aa: CASSDNGPISYNEQFF
cdr3_nt: TGTGCCAGCAGTGATAATGGACCCATCTCTTACAATGAGCAGTTCTTC
d_call: -
v_call: TRBV25-1
j_call: TRBJ2-1
clone_size: -

cdr3_aa: CASSLVRSGGYGYTF
cdr3_nt: TGTGCCAGCAGCTTAGTGAGGTCAGGGGGCTATGGCTACACCTTC
d_call: TRBD1
v_call: TRBV7-2
j_call: TRBJ1-2
clone_size: -

cdr3_aa: CAQGTPNTGELFF
cdr3_nt: TGCGCCCAAGGGACCCCGAACACCGGGGAGCTGTTTTTT
d_call: -
v_call: TRBV5-1
j_call: TRBJ2-2
clone_size: -

cdr3_aa: CASSQAQGPGSYEQYF
cdr3_nt: TGCGCCAGCAGTCAAGCACAGGGGCCGGGCTCCTACGAGCAGTACTTC
d_call: TRBD1
v_call: TRBV23-1
j_call: TRBJ2-7
clone_size: -

cdr3_aa: CASSQVPQTYEQYF
cdr3_nt: TGTGCCAGCAGCCAAGTGCCCCAGACCTACGAGCAGTACTTC
d_call: -
v_call: TRBV4-2
j_call: TRBJ2-7
clone_size: -

cdr3_aa: CSVRTAPNTEAFF
cdr3_nt: TGCAGCGTTAGGACGGCCCCGAACACTGAAGCTTTCTTT
d_call: -
v_call: TRBV29-1
j_call: TRBJ1-1
clone_size: -

cdr3_aa: CASSSGSEQYF
cdr3_nt: TGTGCCAGCAGCTCTGGGTCCGAGCAGTACTTC
d_call: -
v_call: TRBV7-9
j_call: TRBJ2-7
clone_size: few

cdr3_aa: CAWSVRWREGADTRYF
cdr3_nt: TGTGCCTGGAGTGTACGGTGGCGGGAGGGCGCAGATACGCGGTATTTT
d_call: TRBD2
v_call: TRBV30
j_call: TRBJ2-3
clone_size: -

cdr3_aa: CASSLGIPYEQYF
cdr3_nt: TGTGCCAGCAGTCTGGGAATCCCCTACGAGCAGTACTTC
d_call: -
v_call: TRBV2
j_call: TRBJ2-7
clone_size: -

cdr3_aa: CASSQLTGVYEQYF
cdr3_nt: TGTGCCAGCAGCCAACTCACAGGGGTGTACGAGCAGTACTTC
d_call: TRBD1
v_call: TRBV3-1
j_call: TRBJ2-7
clone_size: -

cdr3_aa: CASSQEFTGTYYGYTF
cdr3_nt: TGTGCCAGCAGCCAAGAATTCACTGGGACTTACTATGGCTACACCTTC
d_call: -
v_call: TRBV3-1
j_call: TRBJ1-2
clone_size: -

cdr3_aa: CSVDERVGGNTIYF
cdr3_nt: TGCAGCGTTGATGAGAGGGTTGGGGGAAACACCATATATTTT
d_call: -
v_call: TRBV29-1
j_call: TRBJ1-3
clone_size: -

cdr3_aa: CSARTLEVQETQYF
cdr3_nt: TGCAGTGCTAGAACCCTCGAGGTCCAAGAGACCCAGTACTTC
d_call: -
v_call: TRBV20-1
j_call: TRBJ2-5
clone_size: -

cdr3_aa: CASSVVGGVTSEQYF
cdr3_nt: TGTGCCAGCAGCGTAGTGGGGGGAGTGACTTCCGAGCAGTACTTC
d_call: -
v_call: TRBV9
j_call: TRBJ2-7
clone_size: -

cdr3_aa: CATSGDLRTDTQYF
cdr3_nt: TGTGCCACCAGCGGGGACCTACGCACAGATACGCAGTATTTT
d_call: -
v_call: TRBV15
j_call: TRBJ2-3
clone_size: -

cdr3_aa: CATGYTDEKLFF
cdr3_nt: TGTGCCACCGGCTATACAGATGAAAAACTGTTTTTT
d_call: -
v_call: TRBV28
j_call: TRBJ1-4
clone_size: -

cdr3_aa: CASSLVRDYRGPSEAFF
cdr3_nt: TGCGCCAGCAGCTTGGTAAGGGATTACAGGGGCCCATCTGAAGCTTTCTTT
d_call: TRBD1
v_call: TRBV5-1
j_call: TRBJ1-1
clone_size: -

cdr3_aa: CASSTGLPRVPSNYGYTF
cdr3_nt: TGTGCCAGTAGTACGGGACTCCCTCGAGTCCCCTCTAACTATGGCTACACCTTC
d_call: -
v_call: TRBV12-3/TRBV12-4
j_call: TRBJ1-2
clone_size: once

cdr3_aa: CASSSRTSGRRKGTDTQYF
cdr3_nt: TGTGCCAGCAGCTCCCGGACTAGCGGGAGGAGAAAGGGCACAGATACGCAGTATTTT
d_call: TRBD2
v_call: TRBV3-1
j_call: TRBJ2-3
clone_size: -

cdr3_aa: CAWSTSTGGAFF
cdr3_nt: TGTGCCTGGAGTACGTCGACAGGGGGTGCTTTCTTT
d_call: TRBD1
v_call: TRBV30
j_call: TRBJ1-1
clone_size: -

cdr3_aa: CASSQKGVDNEQFF
cdr3_nt: TGCGCCAGCAGCCAGAAGGGGGTGGACAATGAGCAGTTCTTC
d_call: -
v_call: TRBV4-1
j_call: TRBJ2-1
clone_size: -

cdr3_aa: CGTNHGTINEQFF
cdr3_nt: TGCGGAACCAACCACGGGACTATCAATGAGCAGTTCTTC
d_call: TRBD2
v_call: TRBV20-1
j_call: TRBJ2-1
clone_size: -

cdr3_aa: CASSQRAGQGRPQYF
cdr3_nt: TGTGCCAGCAGCCAAAGAGCCGGACAGGGGAGGCCCCAGTACTTC
d_call: TRBD1
v_call: TRBV7-2
j_call: TRBJ2-5
clone_size: -

cdr3_aa: CAWSAPGQGSYGYTF
cdr3_nt: TGTGCCTGGAGTGCCCCGGGACAGGGTTCGTATGGCTACACCTTC
d_call: TRBD1
v_call: TRBV30
j_call: TRBJ1-2
clone_size: -

cdr3_aa: CASSLDHRQFNSPLHF
cdr3_nt: TGCGCCAGCAGCTTGGACCACAGACAGTTTAATTCACCCCTCCACTTT
d_call: -
v_call: TRBV5-1
j_call: TRBJ1-6
clone_size: -

cdr3_aa: CASSRWTGSATGELFF
cdr3_nt: TGTGCCAGCAGTCGCTGGACAGGGAGTGCCACCGGGGAGCTGTTTTTT
d_call: TRBD1
v_call: TRBV6-1
j_call: TRBJ2-2
clone_size: -

cdr3_aa: CASSVDRDRGREQYF
cdr3_nt: TGTGCCAGCAGCGTAGATAGGGACAGGGGGCGTGAGCAGTACTTC
d_call: TRBD1
v_call: TRBV9
j_call: TRBJ2-7
clone_size: -